This T cell receptor (beta chain) derives from a study of response to subunit inactivated influenza vaccine (dated by TCRdb to 2016 to 2019). About the full investigation: Deep quantitative profiling of the T cell receptor repertoire was used in the study to follow responses to a trivalent subunit inactivated influenza vaccine. The study at large found these results: The authors proposed that each seasonal influenza vaccination may bring in only a limited number of new T cells.

This clonotype was recorded many times. Its antigen is unknown. No base quality information exists; no much larger clone differs at one position. Library creation used RT-PCR. The sequencing machine was an Illumina HiSeq 2500. TCRdb passed the public sequencing reads through fastp at Q25 and MiXCR, retaining productive beta sequences. Each entry merges the rows of one CDR3 protein and shows their most common DNA and genes. In all, the sample holds about 180,000 distinct CDR3 sequences, and 9.2% of those were seen once. 11% of the sample belongs to the ten largest clones. Specimen: non-naive T cells sorted from PBMCs, collected on the day of vaccination. Sample cell subset or site, as interpreted from the label and publication: memory T cell fraction. This clonotype originated in a man aged 45-65 years who received an inactivated influenza vaccine. Donor details come from another sample of the same person, matched by shared clones.

The CDR3 is CASSPPPGGIYEQFF. The nucleotide sequence is given as TGTGCCAGCTCACCGCCCCCAGGCGGGATTTATGAGCAGTTCTTC. Rearrangement joined TRBV18 to TRBJ2-1, and the D gene may be TRBD2, 6 bases matching. CDR1 and CDR2, looked up from the germline V gene, are KGHSH and LQKENI. Inclusive of the bounding cysteine and phenylalanine, the CDR3 is 15 residues long. Only CDR3 DNA remains: 45 bases, in frame from the first base. V is reduced by 3 bases and J by 8 bases, leaving a spacing of 17 bases between them.